Listed below are T cell receptor beta chains from one sample, sequenced in a study of radiotherapy plus CTLA-4 blockade in lung cancer. Repertoires were generated with immunoSEQ multiplex PCR, while TCRdb's copy carries only in-frame clones and drops some. The sample includes around 110,000 clones, roughly 77% seen only once; the top ten take 3% to 4%. The source material was peripheral blood, sampled from a patient treated with radiotherapy plus ipilimumab. These receptors came from a human donor with non-small cell lung cancer that progressed on radiotherapy plus ipilimumab. Some clones in this sample may be carry-over from other donors' samples. The CDR3 runs from the conserved cysteine through the conserved F or W. The D gene is left open where the match is weak. Size is stated for part of the rows, as once, few or many counts, or as a class when the clone is expanded.

d_gene,j_gene,abundance,v_gene,CDR3aa,CDR3nt
.,TRBJ2-7,.,TRBV4-1,CASSHQVYYEQYF,TGCGCCAGCAGCCACCAAGTCTACTACGAGCAGTACTTC
.,TRBJ2-3,.,TRBV2,CASSYRLNSDTQYF,TGTGCCAGCAGTTACAGGTTGAACTCAGATACGCAGTATTTT
TRBD1,TRBJ1-2,.,TRBV19,CASKSTGGTYGYTF,TGTGCCAGTAAATCGACAGGGGGCACCTATGGCTACACCTTC
.,TRBJ1-2,.,TRBV19,CASSMGGLMGYGYTF,TGTGCCAGTAGTATGGGGGGGCTGATGGGCTATGGCTACACCTTC
TRBD1,TRBJ2-4,.,TRBV28,CASSSVRQGLNIQYF,TGTGCCAGCAGTTCAGTCCGACAGGGGCTAAACATTCAGTACTTC
TRBD1,TRBJ2-7,.,TRBV9,CASSAQGVPYEQYF,TGTGCCAGCAGCGCTCAGGGGGTTCCCTACGAGCAGTACTTC
.,TRBJ1-5,.,TRBV28,CASSSRGPQHF,TGTGCCAGCAGTTCTAGGGGGCCCCAGCATTTT
TRBD1,TRBJ1-4,.,TRBV27,CASSLYMQGASNEKLFF,TGTGCCAGCAGTTTATATATGCAGGGGGCGTCTAATGAAAAACTGTTTTTT
TRBD2,TRBJ2-7,.,TRBV6-1,CASSNQRGGRYEQYF,TGTGCCAGCAGTAACCAGCGGGGGGGCCGGTACGAGCAGTACTTC
.,TRBJ1-2,.,TRBV5-8,CASSFKRVGYGYTF,TGTGCCAGCAGCTTCAAGCGGGTGGGCTATGGCTACACCTTC
TRBD1,TRBJ1-4,.,TRBV29-1,CSVEGQGFEKLFF,TGCAGCGTTGAAGGACAGGGATTTGAAAAACTGTTTTTT
TRBD2,TRBJ2-1,.,TRBV5-1,CASSFSGSSYNEQFF,TGCGCCAGCAGCTTTAGCGGGAGCTCCTACAATGAGCAGTTCTTC
.,TRBJ1-1,.,TRBV7-9,CASSLDRGKNTEAFF,TGTGCCAGCAGCTTAGACCGGGGCAAGAACACTGAAGCTTTCTTT
.,TRBJ2-7,.,TRBV2,CASSEERAYYEQYF,TGTGCCAGCAGTGAAGAGAGGGCTTACTACGAGCAGTACTTC
.,TRBJ2-5,.,TRBV18,CASSPRVQETQYF,TGTGCCAGCTCACCAAGAGTCCAGGAGACCCAGTACTTC
.,TRBJ2-1,.,TRBV9,CASSVGGDFSYNEQFF,TGTGCCAGCAGCGTAGGTGGGGACTTCTCCTACAATGAGCAGTTCTTC
.,TRBJ1-6,.,TRBV27,CASSLNAGSPLHF,TGTGCCAGCAGTTTAAATGCAGGTTCACCCCTCCACTTT
.,TRBJ1-5,few,TRBV2,CASSAGRGSNQPQHF,TGTGCCAGCAGTGCTGGGAGGGGTAGCAATCAGCCCCAGCATTTT
TRBD2,TRBJ2-7,.,TRBV6-6,CASRREGLGYEQYF,TGTGCCAGCAGGAGGGAGGGATTGGGCTACGAGCAGTACTTC
.,TRBJ1-1,.,TRBV5-1,CASSPRTVNTEAFF,TGCGCCAGCAGCCCGCGGACGGTGAACACTGAAGCTTTCTTT
TRBD2,TRBJ2-1,.,TRBV7-9,CASSLGLADNEQFF,TGTGCCAGCAGCTTAGGACTAGCAGACAATGAGCAGTTCTTC
TRBD1,TRBJ1-4,.,TRBV28,CASSPGQGNEKLFF,TGTGCCAGCAGTCCAGGACAGGGAAATGAAAAACTGTTTTTT
.,TRBJ1-1,.,TRBV27,CASRDSFRLTEAFF,TGTGCCAGCAGAGACTCCTTTAGGTTGACTGAAGCTTTCTTT
TRBD2,TRBJ2-5,.,TRBV30,CAWSGVGGPQETQYF,TGTGCCTGGAGTGGGGTGGGAGGGCCTCAAGAGACCCAGTACTTC
.,TRBJ2-4,.,TRBV4-3,CASSRLYRDGTTKNIQYF,TGCGCCAGCAGTCGTCTTTACCGGGACGGTACGACCAAAAACATTCAGTACTTC
.,TRBJ2-7,.,TRBV7-9,CASSFRGVSYEQYF,TGTGCCAGCAGCTTCAGGGGAGTCTCCTACGAGCAGTACTTC
.,TRBJ2-7,few,TRBV28,CASSFGRVEQYF,TGTGCCAGCAGTTTTGGCCGGGTCGAGCAGTACTTC
.,TRBJ2-7,.,TRBV28,CASSLSSTGSFRTEQYF,TGTGCCAGCAGTTTATCCTCAACAGGGTCATTTCGGACAGAGCAGTACTTC
.,TRBJ2-7,.,TRBV5-6,CASSPWGVSFGQYF,TGTGCCAGCAGTCCTTGGGGAGTCAGTTTTGGGCAGTACTTC
TRBD1,TRBJ1-6,.,TRBV28,CASRQGQYNSPLHF,TGTGCCAGCAGGCAGGGACAGTATAATTCACCCCTCCACTTT
.,TRBJ2-7,.,TRBV30,CAWSGIQDSSYSYEQYF,TGTGCCTGGTCGGGTATTCAAGACAGCTCCTATTCCTACGAGCAGTACTTC
.,TRBJ2-1,.,TRBV2,CASRRMGGGGSYNEQFF,TGTGCCAGCAGGCGGATGGGAGGGGGGGGATCCTACAATGAGCAGTTCTTC
.,TRBJ2-2,.,TRBV5-1,CASSLSSAGELFF,TGCGCCAGCAGCTTGTCTAGCGCCGGGGAGCTGTTTTTT
.,TRBJ2-5,.,TRBV4-2,CASSQVDFSETQYF,TGTGCCAGCAGCCAAGTCGACTTCTCGGAGACCCAGTACTTC
TRBD1,TRBJ2-5,.,TRBV7-9,CASSLDGTGRSETQYF,TGTGCCAGCAGCCTAGATGGGACAGGAAGGAGCGAGACCCAGTACTTC
.,TRBJ2-3,.,TRBV6-1,CASSSLETDTQYF,TGTGCCAGCAGTTCGTTGGAAACAGATACGCAGTATTTT
.,TRBJ2-4,.,TRBV5-4,CASSGEPDYLAKNIQYF,TGTGCCAGCAGCGGCGAACCGGACTACCTAGCCAAAAACATTCAGTACTTC
.,TRBJ2-5,.,TRBV5-5,CASSLGQLQETQYF,TGTGCCAGCAGCTTGGGGCAGTTACAAGAGACCCAGTACTTC